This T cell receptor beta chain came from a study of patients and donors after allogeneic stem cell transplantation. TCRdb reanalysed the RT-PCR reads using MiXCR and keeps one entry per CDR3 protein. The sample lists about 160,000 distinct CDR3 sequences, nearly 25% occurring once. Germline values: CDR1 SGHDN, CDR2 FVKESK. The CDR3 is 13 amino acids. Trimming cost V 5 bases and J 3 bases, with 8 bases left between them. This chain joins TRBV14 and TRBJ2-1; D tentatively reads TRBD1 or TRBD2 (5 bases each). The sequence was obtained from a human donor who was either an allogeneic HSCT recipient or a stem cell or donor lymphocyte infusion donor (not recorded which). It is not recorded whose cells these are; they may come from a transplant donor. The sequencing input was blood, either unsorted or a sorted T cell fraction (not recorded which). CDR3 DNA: TGTGCCAGCAGCTGGGACGTCTACAATGAGCAGTTCTTC. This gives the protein CASSWDVYNEQFF.